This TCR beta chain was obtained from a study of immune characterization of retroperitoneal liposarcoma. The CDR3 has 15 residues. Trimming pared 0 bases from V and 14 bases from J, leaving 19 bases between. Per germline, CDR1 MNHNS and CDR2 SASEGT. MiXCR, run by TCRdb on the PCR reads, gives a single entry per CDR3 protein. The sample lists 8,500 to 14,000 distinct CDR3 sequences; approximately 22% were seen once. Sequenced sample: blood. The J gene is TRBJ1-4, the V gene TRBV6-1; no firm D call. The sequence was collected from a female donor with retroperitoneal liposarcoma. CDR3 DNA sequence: TGTGCCAGCAGTGAAGCGCTATCCAACTCCGGTCCCCTGTTTTTT. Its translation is CASSEALSNSGPLFF.